This is a list of T cell receptor beta chains from one sample in a study of a mutant IDH1 vaccine in newly diagnosed glioma. Clones were read by immunoSEQ multiplex PCR, and TCRdb kept only the in-frame ones, dropping some. The sample contains around 69,000 clones, approximately 86% of which appear only once. These receptors are not linked to any known antigen. Sample: PBMCs, taken from a glioma patient whose treatment included an IDH1 peptide vaccine. These receptors were taken from a man aged 30 to 45 with glioma. Both conserved end residues are trimmed from each CDR3. Fields, in order: V gene, clone size, CDR3 protein. The size of a clone is reported for some rows only, either as once, few or many, or as a class for expanded clones.

V: TRBV12-5
size: few
CDR3: ASQGEGNQPQH

V: TRBV10-3
size: NA
CDR3: AISGGGQRAYEQY

V: TRBV30
size: NA
CDR3: AWSVSHQETQY

V: TRBV11-2
size: NA
CDR3: ASSLGLAGEQF

V: TRBV4-1
size: NA
CDR3: ASSHEGGLTGNNEQY

V: TRBV7-2
size: NA
CDR3: ASSLGTGNTDTQY

V: TRBV4-3
size: NA
CDR3: ASSQGSYNEKLF

V: TRBV10-2
size: NA
CDR3: ASSRTSGGAPYEQY

V: TRBV18
size: NA
CDR3: ASHSPQDRPIGEKLF

V: TRBV4-1
size: NA
CDR3: ASSQEEGAWQY

V: TRBV27
size: NA
CDR3: ASSLRTGDGYT

V: TRBV5-6
size: NA
CDR3: ASSIQGPGNTEAF

V: TRBV11-2
size: NA
CDR3: ASSFTVVSPLH

V: TRBV30
size: NA
CDR3: AWSLHGTGGHTEAF

V: TRBV6-1
size: NA
CDR3: ASSVGQGPYEQY

V: TRBV7-3
size: NA
CDR3: ASSLIGRGTEAF

V: TRBV11-2
size: NA
CDR3: ASSLVRQTEAF

V: TRBV4-2
size: NA
CDR3: ASSQDHSRQGTYEQY

V: TRBV28
size: few
CDR3: ASSLLGQGDEKLF

V: TRBV28
size: NA
CDR3: ASNIGAGTYGYT

V: TRBV4-3
size: NA
CDR3: ASSQYQGPEYGYT

V: TRBV29-1
size: NA
CDR3: SVGRDFNYGYT

V: TRBV11-2
size: NA
CDR3: ASSSYRVAEQF

V: TRBV15
size: few
CDR3: ATSRDMVGDQPQH

V: TRBV29-1
size: NA
CDR3: SVEGWTEAF

V: TRBV19
size: NA
CDR3: ASTSDHQETQY

V: TRBV6-1
size: NA
CDR3: ASSAGMWNEQF

V: TRBV7-9
size: few
CDR3: ASSEGRTEAF

V: TRBV28
size: NA
CDR3: ASSLSGSGYGYT

V: TRBV7-9
size: NA
CDR3: ASRRTVQTGELF

V: TRBV13
size: NA
CDR3: ASSFNSPKTQY

V: TRBV28
size: NA
CDR3: ASVEGGAYNEQF

V: TRBV19
size: NA
CDR3: ASSIRSAAGELF

V: TRBV5-1
size: NA
CDR3: ASSPGTSGYNEQF

V: TRBV5-1
size: few
CDR3: ASSLDIGNEKLF

V: TRBV11-3
size: NA
CDR3: ASSLGTSGSYNEQF

V: TRBV5-1
size: once
CDR3: ASSSTGELGGYT

V: TRBV25-1
size: NA
CDR3: ASSVAGGGQETQY

V: TRBV28
size: NA
CDR3: ASSFLNEQF

V: TRBV18
size: NA
CDR3: ASSPKQGSYGYT

V: TRBV20-1
size: NA
CDR3: SAPNNYGYT

V: TRBV6-1
size: NA
CDR3: ASRSFTGGQPQH

V: TRBV4-1
size: NA
CDR3: ASSREKEGTGATGELF

V: TRBV7-6
size: NA
CDR3: ASSSGQGAPYGYT

V: TRBV7-2
size: NA
CDR3: ASSLGVRDGEKLF

V: TRBV7-9
size: NA
CDR3: ASRWANTEAF

V: TRBV27
size: NA
CDR3: ASSLTRDRPYEQY

V: TRBV7-2
size: NA
CDR3: ASSPPEGNQPQH

V: TRBV30
size: NA
CDR3: AGQGANTGELF

V: TRBV5-5
size: few
CDR3: ASSQIRTGTAEAF

V: TRBV28
size: NA
CDR3: ASSKVTGVTEAF

V: TRBV27
size: NA
CDR3: ASSLTFLSYEQY

V: TRBV4-1
size: NA
CDR3: ASSNDYRGLEAF